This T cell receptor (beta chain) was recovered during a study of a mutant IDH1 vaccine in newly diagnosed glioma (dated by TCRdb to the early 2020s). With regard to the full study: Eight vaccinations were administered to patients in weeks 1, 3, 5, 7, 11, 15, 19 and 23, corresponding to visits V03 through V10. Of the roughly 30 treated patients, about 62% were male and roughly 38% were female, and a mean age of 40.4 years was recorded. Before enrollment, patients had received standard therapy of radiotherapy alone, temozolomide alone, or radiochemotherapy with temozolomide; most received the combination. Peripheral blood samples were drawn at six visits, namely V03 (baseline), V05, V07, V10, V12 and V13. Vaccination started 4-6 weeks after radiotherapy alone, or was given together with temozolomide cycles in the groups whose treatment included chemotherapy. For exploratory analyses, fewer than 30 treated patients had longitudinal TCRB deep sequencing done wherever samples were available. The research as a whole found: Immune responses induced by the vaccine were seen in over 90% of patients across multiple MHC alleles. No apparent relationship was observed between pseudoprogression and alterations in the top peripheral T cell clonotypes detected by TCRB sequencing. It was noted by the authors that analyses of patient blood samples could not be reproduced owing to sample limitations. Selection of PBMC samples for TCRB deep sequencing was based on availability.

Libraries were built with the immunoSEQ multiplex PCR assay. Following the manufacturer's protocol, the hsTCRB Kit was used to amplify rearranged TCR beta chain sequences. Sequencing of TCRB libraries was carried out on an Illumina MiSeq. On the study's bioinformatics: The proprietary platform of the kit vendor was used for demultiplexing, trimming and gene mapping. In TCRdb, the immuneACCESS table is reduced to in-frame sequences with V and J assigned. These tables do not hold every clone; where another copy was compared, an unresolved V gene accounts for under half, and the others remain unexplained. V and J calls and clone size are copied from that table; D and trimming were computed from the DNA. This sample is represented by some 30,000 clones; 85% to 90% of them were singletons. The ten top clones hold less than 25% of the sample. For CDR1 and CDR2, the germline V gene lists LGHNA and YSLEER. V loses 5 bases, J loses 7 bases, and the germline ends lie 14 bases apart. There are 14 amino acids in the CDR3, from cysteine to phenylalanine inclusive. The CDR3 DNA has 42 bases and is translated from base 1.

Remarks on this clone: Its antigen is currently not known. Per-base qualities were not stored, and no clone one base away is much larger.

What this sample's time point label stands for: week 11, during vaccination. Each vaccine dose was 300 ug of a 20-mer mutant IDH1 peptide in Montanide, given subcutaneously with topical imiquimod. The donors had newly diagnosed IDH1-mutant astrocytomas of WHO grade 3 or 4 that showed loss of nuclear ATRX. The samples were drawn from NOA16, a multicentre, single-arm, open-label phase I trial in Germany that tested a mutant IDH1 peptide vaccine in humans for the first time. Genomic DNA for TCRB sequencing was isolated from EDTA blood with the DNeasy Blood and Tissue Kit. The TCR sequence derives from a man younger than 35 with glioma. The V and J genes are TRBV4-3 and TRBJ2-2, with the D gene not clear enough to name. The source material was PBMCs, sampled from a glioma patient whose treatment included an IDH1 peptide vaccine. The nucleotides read TGCGCCAGCAGCAGGCTAAAATTCCTCGGGGAGCTGTTTTTT. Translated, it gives CASSRLKFLGELFF.